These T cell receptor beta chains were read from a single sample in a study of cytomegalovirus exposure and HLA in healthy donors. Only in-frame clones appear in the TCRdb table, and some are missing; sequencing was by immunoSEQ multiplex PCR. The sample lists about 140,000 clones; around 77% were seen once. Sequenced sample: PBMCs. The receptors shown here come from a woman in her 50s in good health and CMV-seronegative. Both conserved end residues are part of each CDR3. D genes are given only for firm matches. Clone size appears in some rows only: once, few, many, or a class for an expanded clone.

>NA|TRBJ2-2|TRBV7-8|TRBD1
TGTGCCAGCAGCTTAGTAAGGGGGCTGGACACCGGGGAGCTGTTTTTT
CASSLVRGLDTGELFF
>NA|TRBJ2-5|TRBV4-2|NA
TGTGCCAGCAGCCAAGGGTTCAGGGGTCCTGTGCAAGAGACCCAGTACTTC
CASSQGFRGPVQETQYF
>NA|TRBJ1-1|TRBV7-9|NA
TGTGCCAGCAGCTTATCGGGGGTTGGACAAGCTTTCTTT
CASSLSGVGQAFF
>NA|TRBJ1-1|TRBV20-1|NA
TGCAGTGCTAGGGGCGGGCCTGAAGCTTTCTTT
CSARGGPEAFF
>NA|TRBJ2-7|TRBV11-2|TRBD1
TGTGCCAGCAGCTTAGACTTGGCAGGGGGCATTTACGAGCAGTACTTC
CASSLDLAGGIYEQYF
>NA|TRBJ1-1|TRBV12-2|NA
TGTGCAAGTCGCTCCGAGTACAGGGGCAGGAACACTGAAGCTTTCTTT
CASRSEYRGRNTEAFF
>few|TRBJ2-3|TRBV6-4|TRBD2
TGTGCCAGCAGTGATGGCGGGGGGACAGATACGCAGTATTTT
CASSDGGGTDTQYF
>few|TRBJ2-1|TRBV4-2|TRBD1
TGTGCCAGCAGCCAAGCCGGGACAGGTTACAATGAGCAGTTCTTC
CASSQAGTGYNEQFF
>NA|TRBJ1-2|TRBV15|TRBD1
TGTGCCACCAGCAGGGCTTCGGACAGGGTTAACTATGGCTACACCTTC
CATSRASDRVNYGYTF
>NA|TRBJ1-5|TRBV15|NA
TGTGCCACCAGCCCTTCGGATCAGCCCCAGCATTTT
CATSPSDQPQHF